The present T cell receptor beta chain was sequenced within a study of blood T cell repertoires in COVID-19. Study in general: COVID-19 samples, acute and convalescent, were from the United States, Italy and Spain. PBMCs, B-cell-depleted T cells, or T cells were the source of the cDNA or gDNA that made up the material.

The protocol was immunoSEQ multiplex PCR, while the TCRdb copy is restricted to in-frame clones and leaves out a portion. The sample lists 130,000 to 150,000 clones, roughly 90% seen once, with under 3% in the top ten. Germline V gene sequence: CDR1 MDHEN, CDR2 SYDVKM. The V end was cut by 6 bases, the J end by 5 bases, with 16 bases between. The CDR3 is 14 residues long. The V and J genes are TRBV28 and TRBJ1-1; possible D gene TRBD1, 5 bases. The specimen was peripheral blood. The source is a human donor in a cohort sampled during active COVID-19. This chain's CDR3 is CASREEGEGTEAFF. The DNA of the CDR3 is TGTGCCAGCAGGGAGGAAGGGGAGGGGACTGAAGCTTTCTTT.